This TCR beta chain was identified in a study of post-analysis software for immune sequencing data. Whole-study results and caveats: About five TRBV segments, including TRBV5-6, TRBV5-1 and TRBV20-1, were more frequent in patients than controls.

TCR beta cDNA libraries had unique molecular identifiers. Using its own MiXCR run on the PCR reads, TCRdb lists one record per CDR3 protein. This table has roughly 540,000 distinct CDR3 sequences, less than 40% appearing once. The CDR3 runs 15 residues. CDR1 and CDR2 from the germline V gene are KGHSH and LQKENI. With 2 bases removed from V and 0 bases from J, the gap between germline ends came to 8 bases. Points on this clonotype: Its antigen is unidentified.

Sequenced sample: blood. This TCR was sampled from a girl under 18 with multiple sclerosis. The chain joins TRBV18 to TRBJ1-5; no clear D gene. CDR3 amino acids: CASSPGESSNQPQHF. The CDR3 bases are TGTGCCAGCTCACCAGGGGAAAGTAGCAATCAGCCCCAGCATTTT.